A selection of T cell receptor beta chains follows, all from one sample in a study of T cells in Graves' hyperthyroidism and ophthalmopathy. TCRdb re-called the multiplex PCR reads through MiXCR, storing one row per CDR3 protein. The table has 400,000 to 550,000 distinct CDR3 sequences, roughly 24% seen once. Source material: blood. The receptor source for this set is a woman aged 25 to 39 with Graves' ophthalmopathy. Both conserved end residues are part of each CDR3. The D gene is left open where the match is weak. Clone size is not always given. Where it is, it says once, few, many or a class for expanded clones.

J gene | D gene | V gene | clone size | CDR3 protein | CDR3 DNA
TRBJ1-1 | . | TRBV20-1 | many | CSARDWRGNTEAFF | TGCAGTGCTAGAGATTGGCGAGGAAACACTGAAGCTTTCTTT
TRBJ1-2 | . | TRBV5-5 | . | CASSLYAGHEKSGYTF | TGTGCCAGCAGCTTGTACGCAGGCCATGAAAAGAGTGGCTACACCTTC
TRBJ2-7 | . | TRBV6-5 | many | CASSYVGDEQYF | TGTGCCAGCAGTTACGTTGGGGACGAGCAGTACTTC
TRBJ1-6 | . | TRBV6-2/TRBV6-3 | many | CASSYRESHSPLHF | TGTGCCAGCAGTTACCGGGAGTCCCATTCACCCCTCCACTTT
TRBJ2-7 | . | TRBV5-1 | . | CASRRETAGSEQYF | TGCGCCAGCAGGAGAGAGACAGCGGGTTCCGAGCAGTACTTC
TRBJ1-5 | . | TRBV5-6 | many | CASRFRARGQPQHF | TGTGCCAGCAGGTTCCGTGCTCGAGGCCAGCCCCAGCATTTT
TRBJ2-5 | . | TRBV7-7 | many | CASRRQAEETQYF | TGTGCTAGCAGGAGACAGGCGGAAGAGACCCAGTACTTC
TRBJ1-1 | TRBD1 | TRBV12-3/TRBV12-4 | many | CASSSTGGSEAFF | TGTGCCAGCAGTTCCACAGGGGGGAGTGAAGCTTTCTTT
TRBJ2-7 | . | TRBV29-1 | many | CSVKEAPYEQYF | TGCAGCGTTAAGGAGGCCCCCTACGAGCAGTACTTC
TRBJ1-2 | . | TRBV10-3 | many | CAISELRDLGGYTF | TGTGCCATCAGTGAGCTCCGTGACCTAGGTGGCTACACCTTC
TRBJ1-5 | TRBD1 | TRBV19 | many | CASSDRQGGDNQPQHF | TGTGCCAGTAGTGATCGACAGGGAGGTGACAATCAGCCCCAGCATTTT
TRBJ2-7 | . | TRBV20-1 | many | CSAQTRGLGYEQYF | TGCAGTGCTCAGACCCGGGGTTTAGGGTACGAGCAGTACTTC
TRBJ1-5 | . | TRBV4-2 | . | CASSQPQGTSNQPQHF | TGTGCCAGCAGCCAGCCGCAGGGGACAAGCAATCAGCCCCAGCATTTT
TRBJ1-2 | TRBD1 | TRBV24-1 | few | CATSDGTGKFYGYTF | TGTGCCACCAGTGATGGGACAGGGAAGTTCTATGGCTACACCTTC
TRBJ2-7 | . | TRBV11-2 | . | CASSLHQGTYYEQYF | TGTGCCAGCAGCTTACACCAGGGGACCTACTACGAGCAGTACTTC